The 29 T cell receptor beta chains given below trace back to one sample, sequenced in a study of cytomegalovirus exposure and HLA in healthy donors. Primers: 60 Vbeta forward and 13 Jbeta reverse. Repertoires were generated with immunoSEQ multiplex PCR, while TCRdb's copy carries only in-frame clones and drops some. Among 90,000 to 130,000 clones listed, about 70% were seen once. Source material: PBMCs. These receptors were obtained from a man aged 30 to 45 in good health and CMV-seropositive.

The chain joins TRBV15 to TRBJ2-6, with TRBD2 matching over 8 bases. From germline, CDR1 is LNHNV and CDR2 YYDKDF (reference sequence). CDR3 length: 17 amino acids. V dropped 2 bases and J dropped 2; count of bases not matched to a gene: 5. The DNA of the CDR3 is TGTGCCACCAGCAGACCGGGGGGGGCAGCTGGGGCCAACGTCCTGACTTTC. Residues: CATSRPGGAAGANVLTF.

J is TRBJ1-2 and V is TRBV27, with 10 bases identical to TRBD1. The germline V gene encodes CDR1 MNHEY and CDR2 SMNVEV (reference sequence). V was pared by 8 bases and J by 5 bases, with 8 bases of the junction left unmatched. The CDR3 contains 14 residues. The CDR3 DNA follows: TGTGCCAGCGGCCGGGACAGGGGATTTTATGGCTACACCTTC. It is translated as CASGRDRGFYGYTF.

This clone was observed a few times. The gene calls are TRBV6-6 and TRBJ1-2, with 9 bases fitting TRBD1. Unmatched junction bases numbered 11, after V lost 7 bases and J lost 8 bases. CDR1 and CDR2 from the germline V gene are MNHNY and SVGAGI (reference sequence). CDR3 size: 14 residues. CDR3 sequence: CASTPKRQGGGYTF. CDR3 DNA sequence: TGTGCCAGCACCCCCAAACGACAGGGGGGAGGCTACACCTTC.

As to this clone: The sample holds other DNA sequences that translate to the same CDR3. This chain uses TRBV7-2 with TRBJ2-5; D is undetermined. The CDR3 runs to 12 residues. Germline CDR1 SGHTA, CDR2 FQGNSA. The V end was cut by 0 bases, the J end by 4 bases, with 3 bases between. The CDR3 DNA follows: TGTGCCAGCAGCTTAGCGCGAGAGACCCAGTACTTC. Translated, it gives CASSLARETQYF.

V usage is TRBV11-3 and J usage is TRBJ1-4; possibly TRBD1 for D (6 bases). Trimming took off 8 bases at V and 4 bases at J, with 14 bases between the two ends. The germline V gene has CDR1 SGHNT and CDR2 YENEEA. CDR3 length: 14 residues. The CDR3 sequence: CASGLGRGNEKLFF. Here the CDR3 DNA reads TGTGCCAGCGGATTGGGCAGGGGTAATGAAAAACTGTTTTTT.

This clone was seen just once. The chain carries TRBV4-2 and TRBJ1-1; 10 bases agree with TRBD1. CDR3 length: 16 amino acids. The ends lost 4 bases at V and 3 bases at J; junction bases unmatched: 8. Germline V gene data show CDR1 as LGHNA and CDR2 as YNFKEQ. The chain's CDR3 is CASSPRVGTGDTEAFF. The CDR3 DNA is TGTGCCAGCAGCCCACGGGTAGGGACAGGGGACACTGAAGCTTTCTTT.

The chain uses TRBV11-2 and TRBJ2-1, with a weak D call TRBD2 (6 bases). The germline V gene has CDR1 SGHAT and CDR2 FQNNGV. Between the trimmed V and J ends, which lost 5 bases and 9 bases, there was a span of 17 bases. The CDR3 runs 14 residues. The CDR3 region is CASSPMDYRGEQFF. For the CDR3, the DNA is TGTGCCAGCAGCCCGATGGACTACCGTGGTGAGCAGTTCTTC.

V usage is TRBV5-1 and J usage is TRBJ2-7; TRBD2 aligns across 8 bases. The germline CDR1 and CDR2 sequences are SGHRS and YFSETQ. This CDR3 contains 17 residues. V trimming: 4 bases; J trimming: 8 bases; junction bases outside the gene matches: 20. CDR3 coding DNA: TGCGCCAGCAGCCGGGGACTAGTGGTTGAGACACCATCTCAGCAGTACTTC. Residues: CASSRGLVVETPSQQYF.

The V call is TRBV12-1, the J call TRBJ2-3; the listed D gene, TRBD2, was not tested against the DNA. TRBV12-1 is marked as a pseudogene. CDR3 size: 14 residues. The CDR3 DNA is TGTGCCCGCCGCCAAGCGGGAGGCGCAGATACGCAGTATTTT. This codes for CARRQAGGADTQYF.

The rearrangement links TRBV28 to TRBJ2-1; D perhaps matches TRBD1 (5 bases). Germline CDR1 reads MDHEN; CDR2 reads SYDVKM. The germline V and J ends were trimmed by 4 bases and 6 bases, with 22 bases remaining between them. The CDR3 extends over 17 amino acids. CDR3 DNA sequence: TGTGCCAGCAGTTCTACCCGACAGTTAAGAGCGTTCAATGAGCAGTTCTTC. Amino acids: CASSSTRQLRAFNEQFF.

The J gene is TRBJ2-7, the V gene TRBV5-4, with a tentative D call TRBD2 (6 bases). V was clipped by 4 bases and J by 4 bases, with 21 bases between them. From germline, CDR1 is SGHNT and CDR2 YYREEE (reference sequence). This CDR3 has 16 amino acids. CDR3 amino acids: CASSLGPLRDSYEQYF. CDR3 coding DNA: TGTGCCAGCAGCCTAGGCCCCCTACGGGACTCTTACGAGCAGTACTTC.

The V and J genes are TRBV5-4 and TRBJ1-1; no firm D call. Germline CDR1 and CDR2: SGHNT and YYREEE (reference sequence). V lost 0 bases to trimming and J lost 1 base, with 7 bases between them. CDR3 length: 14 amino acids. In nucleotides, the CDR3 is TGTGCCAGCAGCTTGGGGGCAGCGAACACTGAAGCTTTCTTT. As protein: CASSLGAANTEAFF.

This chain links TRBV9 with TRBJ1-2; no reliable D call. V dropped 0 bases and J dropped 6 bases, with 6 bases sitting between them. Germline CDR1 SGDLS, CDR2 YYNGEE. There are 12 residues in the CDR3. DNA for the CDR3: TGTGCCAGCAGCGTAGGACGGGATGGCTACACCTTC. Translated: CASSVGRDGYTF.

The chain has TRBV9 and TRBJ2-2, with 11 bases identical to TRBD2. With 5 bases clipped from V and 4 bases from J, the junction kept 4 bases outside the gene matches. Germline V CDR1 and CDR2: SGDLS, YYNGEE. This CDR3 is 15 amino acids long. CDR3 in amino acids: CASRSGTSGTGELFF. CDR3 in DNA: TGTGCCAGCAGGTCCGGGACTAGCGGCACCGGGGAGCTGTTTTTT.

The V and J genes are TRBV27 and TRBJ2-3, with D maybe TRBD1 (6 bases). V was shortened by 3 bases and J by 0 bases, with 10 bases between the two germline ends. The CDR3 extends over 15 amino acids. Germline lookup yields CDR1 MNHEY and CDR2 SMNVEV (reference sequence). The CDR3 DNA reads TGTGCCAGCAGTTTTTTAGGGACAAGCACAGATACGCAGTATTTT. Protein sequence: CASSFLGTSTDTQYF.

The rearrangement joins TRBV7-9 to TRBJ2-1, with 8 bases that match TRBD2. The CDR3 covers 14 residues. Per germline, CDR1 SEHNR and CDR2 FQNEAQ (reference sequence). With 2 bases clipped from V and 7 bases from J, the junction kept 4 bases outside the gene matches. The CDR3 DNA is TGTGCCAGCAGCTTAAGCGGGAGTCGGAATGAGCAGTTCTTC. This encodes CASSLSGSRNEQFF.

This sequence joins TRBV19 and TRBJ1-3; perhaps TRBD1 as D (6 bases). Trimming pared 5 bases from V and 2 bases from J, leaving 22 bases between. CDR1 is LNHDA and CDR2 is SQIVND in the germline V gene (reference sequence). The CDR3 is made up of 18 amino acids. CDR3 sequence reads: CASSSTRDTRSPGNTIYF. The CDR3 bases are TGTGCCAGTAGTTCGACCCGGGACACCCGCTCTCCTGGAAACACCATATATTTT. Full variable domain (rest looked up from reference TRBV19 and TRBJ1-3): DGGITQSPKYLFRKEGQNVTLSCEQNLNHDAMYWYRQDPGQGLRLIYYSQIVNDFQKGDIAEGYSVSREKKESFPLTVTSAQKNPTAFYLCASSSTRDTRSPGNTIYFGEGSWLTVV.

This chain uses TRBV11-2 with TRBJ1-2, with unresolved D. The CDR3 is made up of 15 amino acids. Deletions cut 1 base from V and 2 bases from J, with 11 bases between. Germline CDR1 and CDR2: SGHAT and FQNNGV. The CDR3 here is CASSLGLPGNYGYTF. The DNA of the CDR3 is TGTGCCAGCAGCTTAGGTTTGCCGGGGAACTATGGCTACACCTTC.

The V call is TRBV5-1, the J call TRBJ2-7; 8 nucleotides match TRBD1. The length of the CDR3 is 16 residues. Per the germline V gene, CDR1 is SGHRS and CDR2 is YFSETQ. The junction had 14 bases not matched to a gene; V was cut back by 4 bases and J by 5 bases. The CDR3 reads CASSPHPGQGADEQYF. The DNA for the CDR3 is TGCGCCAGCAGCCCGCATCCCGGGCAGGGGGCCGACGAGCAGTACTTC.

This chain links TRBV10-3 with TRBJ1-4, with unresolved D. V was shortened by 5 bases and J by 0 bases, with 7 bases between the two germline ends. Per the germline V gene, CDR1 is ENHRY and CDR2 is SYGVKD. The CDR3 loop spans 14 amino acids. CDR3 bases: TGTGCCATCAGTCCATTTGCAACTAATGAAAAACTGTTTTTT. It yields the protein CAISPFATNEKLFF.

The J gene is TRBJ1-2, the V gene TRBV6-1, with TRBD1 matching over 12 bases. With V trimmed by 4 bases and J by 2 bases, 8 bases remained unmatched. Germline CDR1 and CDR2: MNHNS and SASEGT. The CDR3 covers 17 residues. The CDR3 protein is CASSGTGTGGKNYGYTF. For the CDR3, the DNA is TGTGCCAGCAGTGGAACTGGGACAGGGGGCAAGAACTATGGCTACACCTTC.

The rearrangement uses TRBV29-1 and TRBJ1-1; D possibly corresponds to TRBD1 (6 bases). In germline, CDR1 is SQVTM, CDR2 ANQGSEA. The CDR3 is made up of 12 amino acids. The CDR3 bases are TGCCAGGGGAGTTCCCTGAACACTGAAGCTTTCTTT. Translation gives CQGSSLNTEAFF.

This clone was detected once. The V call is TRBV30, the J call TRBJ1-1, with TRBD1 as a possible D gene (6 bases). The ends were cut back, 2 bases at V and 4 bases at J, with 32 bases in the middle. The V gene's germline CDR1 is GTSNPN and CDR2 SVGIG (reference sequence). CDR3 length: 20 residues. DNA for the CDR3: TGTGCCTGGAGTACCAATGCCCCAAGTTTTACAGGGCACAGTATCACTGAAGCTTTCTTT. Translating it yields CAWSTNAPSFTGHSITEAFF.

This clone has just a few counts. The DNA for the CDR3 is TGTGCCAGCAGCGACGTTACGGCGGGAGCATTGACCCTTTACAATGAGCAGTTCTTC. As protein: CASSDVTAGALTLYNEQFF. The V and J genes are TRBV7-9 and TRBJ2-1, with 7 bases lining up with TRBD2. V shed 5 bases and J 4 bases; nucleotides not matched to a gene: 20. This CDR3 contains 19 residues. Per the germline V gene, CDR1 is SEHNR and CDR2 is FQNEAQ (reference sequence).

This chain connects TRBV7-9 to TRBJ1-1, with D possibly matching TRBD1 (6 bases). V was cut by 6 bases and J by 6 bases, with 11 bases left in between. Germline V gives CDR1 SEHNR, CDR2 FQNEAQ (reference sequence). The CDR3 contains 12 residues. DNA for the CDR3: TGTGCCAGCAGGCGTCCAGGGGCTGAAGCTTTCTTT. It specifies CASRRPGAEAFF.

This clone was seen once. V and J are TRBV27 and TRBJ1-2; D is ambiguous. Trimming stripped 8 bases from V and 7 bases from J, with 11 bases between. CDR1 is MNHEY and CDR2 is SMNVEV in the germline V gene (reference sequence). The CDR3 totals 11 residues. CDR3 loop: CASLGMGGYTF. The CDR3 coding sequence is TGTGCCAGCCTCGGGATGGGTGGCTACACCTTC.

The table lists this clone with a few counts. J is TRBJ2-1 and V is TRBV13; 10 bases fit TRBD1. The germline gives CDR1 PRHDT, CDR2 FYEKMQ (reference sequence). V was clipped by 5 bases and J by 0 bases; unmatched bases: 7. CDR3 length equals 17 residues. The CDR3 region is CASSPETGGSSYNEQFF. CDR3 sequence (DNA): TGTGCCAGCAGCCCCGAGACAGGGGGCAGCTCCTACAATGAGCAGTTCTTC.

The rearrangement joins TRBV6-5 to TRBJ1-2, with D possibly TRBD1 on 6 matching bases. The CDR3 consists of 15 residues. Germline V gene data show CDR1 as MNHEY and CDR2 as SVGAGI. The V and J ends lost 0 bases and 1 base respectively, with 9 bases between them. CDR3 amino acids: CASSYSTGLNYGYTF. The DNA for the CDR3 is TGTGCCAGCAGTTACTCAACAGGGCTTAACTATGGCTACACCTTC.

The CDR3 DNA reads TGCAGCCCGAGAATAGAGACTGAAGCTTTCTTT. Amino acids: CSPRIETEAFF. The chain couples TRBV29-1 to TRBJ1-1, with no clear D. Germline CDR1 SQVTM, CDR2 ANQGSEA. This CDR3 spans 11 amino acids. The germline V and J ends were trimmed by 8 bases and 5 bases, with 12 bases remaining between them.